The clone carrying this T cell receptor beta chain has a single count. Its antigen is not identified. PCR involved 60 Vbeta and 13 Jbeta primers. The method was immunoSEQ multiplex PCR; TCRdb's version includes in-frame clones alone and lacks a portion of them. The table has under 150,000 clones, roughly 78% seen once; the top ten hold about 2.2%. The data derive from a study of cytomegalovirus exposure and HLA in healthy donors. The study's findings and limits: An analysis was carried out at a later point. It showed that HLA-associated TCR beta chains were more clonally expanded than equally common non-associated chains.

The germline V gene has CDR1 ENHRY and CDR2 SYGVKD. The CDR3 loop spans 13 amino acids. The sequencing input was PBMCs. This TCR derives from a man aged 30 to 39 in good health and CMV-seronegative. The genes are TRBV10-3 and TRBJ1-1, with D perhaps TRBD1 (5 bases). The CDR3 DNA reads as TGTGCAGTACGGGGGTTAGAGAACACTGAAGCTTTCTTT. Its translation is CAVRGLENTEAFF.